The 11 T cell receptor beta chains given below trace back to one sample, sequenced in a study of blood T cell repertoires in COVID-19 (dated by TCRdb to 2019 to 2021). Receptors were amplified or captured by the immunoSEQ multiplex PCR assay. The clones in this table, taken by TCRdb from immuneACCESS, are in-frame only. Not every clone is retained; where verified, under half of the shortfall comes from an unresolved V gene, and the cause of the rest is unknown. The sample has about 73,000 clones on record, around 83% of them singletons. Over 4.5% of the sample lies in the top ten. Sequenced input: peripheral blood. The receptors here all came from a middle-aged man with active COVID-19.

The chain uses TRBV24-1 and TRBJ2-2, with TRBD1 matching 8 bases. Unmatched junction bases numbered 4, after V lost 4 bases and J lost 7 bases. CDR1 KGHDR and CDR2 SFDVKD come from the germline V gene. CDR3 length: 14 amino acids. Here the CDR3 reads CATSEDRGHGELFF. CDR3 DNA: TGTGCCACCAGTGAAGACAGGGGACACGGGGAGCTGTTTTTT.

The chain links TRBV10-3 to TRBJ2-7; possibly TRBD1 for D (6 bases). This CDR3 has 12 amino acids. Deletions cut 4 bases from V and 7 bases from J, with 11 bases between. Germline V gene lookup returns CDR1 ENHRY and CDR2 SYGVKD. The CDR3 loop is CAISGGQGEQYF. In nucleotides, the CDR3 is TGTGCCATCAGTGGGGGGCAAGGGGAGCAGTACTTC.

The table lists this clone with a count of one. The chain carries TRBV18 and TRBJ2-1, with TRBD2 matching 7 bases. The CDR3 totals 16 residues. Germline V lookup: CDR1 KGHSH, CDR2 LQKENI. V gave up 3 bases and J gave up 3 bases; unmatched junction bases: 8. In DNA form, the CDR3 reads TGTGCCAGCTCACCTGAGGCTAGCGGAATCTACAATGAGCAGTTCTTC. It yields the protein CASSPEASGIYNEQFF. The complete variable domain, with remaining parts taken from reference TRBV18 and TRBJ2-1, reads NAGVMQNPRHLVRRRGQEARLRCSPMKGHSHVYWYRQLPEEGLKFMVYLQKENIIDESGMPKERFSAEFPKEGPSILRIQQVVRGDSAAYFCASSPEASGIYNEQFFGPGTRLTVL.

J is TRBJ2-1 and V is TRBV7-3; D gene uncertain. V was shortened by 2 bases and J by 9 bases, with 11 bases between the two germline ends. In germline, CDR1 is SGHTA, CDR2 FQGTGA. This CDR3 is 13 amino acids long. CDR3 protein: CASSLGGRGEQFF. Written as DNA, the CDR3 is TGTGCCAGCAGCTTAGGTGGTAGAGGTGAGCAGTTCTTC. The full variable domain, rest sourced from reference TRBV7-3 and TRBJ2-1, is GAGVSQTPSNKVTEKGKYVELRCDPISGHTALYWYRQSLGQGPEFLIYFQGTGAADDSGLPNDRFFAVRPEGSVSTLKIQRTERGDSAVYLCASSLGGRGEQFFGPGTRLTVL.

This clone was seen a few times. The V call is TRBV30, the J call TRBJ2-1; weak D call: TRBD2 (6 bases). V lost 1 base and J lost 6, with 13 bases in between. Germline V gene lookup returns CDR1 GTSNPN and CDR2 SVGIG (reference sequence). This CDR3 region has 14 residues. The CDR3 DNA follows: TGTGCCTGGAGTGATAGCGGATCATTCAATGAGCAGTTCTTC. This gives the protein CAWSDSGSFNEQFF.

This clone came up a few times. V and J are TRBV6-5 and TRBJ1-2, with 10 bases fitting TRBD1. CDR1 is MNHEY and CDR2 is SVGAGI in the germline V gene. The CDR3 has 15 residues. The ends lost 5 bases at V and 1 base at J; junction bases unmatched: 4. Here the CDR3 reads CASSRRTGGNYGYTF. CDR3 nucleotide sequence: TGTGCCAGCAGTAGACGGACAGGGGGTAACTATGGCTACACCTTC.

The rearrangement uses TRBV7-9 and TRBJ2-7; no definite D call. V lost 4 bases to trimming and J lost 4 bases, with 11 bases between them. CDR1 and CDR2 (germline): SEHNR, FQNEAQ (reference sequence). This CDR3 has 13 amino acids. The CDR3: CASSYGSAYEQYF. CDR3 bases: TGTGCCAGCAGCTACGGGTCTGCGTACGAGCAGTACTTC.

J is TRBJ1-2 and V is TRBV19; 8 nucleotides match TRBD1. Germline trimming cut 7 bases from V and 6 bases from J; bases unmatched to any gene: 7. CDR1 is LNHDA, CDR2 SQIVND, per germline (reference sequence). The CDR3 is 13 amino acids. CDR3 bases: TGTGCCAGTACCCGAGGACAGGGCCATGGCTACACCTTC. This gives the protein CASTRGQGHGYTF. The variable domain in full, with the rest retrieved from reference TRBV19 and TRBJ1-2, is DGGITQSPKYLFRKEGQNVTLSCEQNLNHDAMYWYRQDPGQGLRLIYYSQIVNDFQKGDIAEGYSVSREKKESFPLTVTSAQKNPTAFYLCASTRGQGHGYTFGSGTRLTVV.

This clone has only one observation. A junction end diverges from the germline sequence, so it may reflect a read error. The chain employs TRBV7-9 and TRBJ2-7; 13 bases align to TRBD2. Germline CDR1 SEHNR, CDR2 FQNEAQ (reference sequence). This CDR3 is 13 amino acids long. CDR3 sequence: CASSLGTSGEGVF. Here the CDR3 DNA reads TGTGCCAGCAGCCTGGGGACTAGCGGGGAAGGGGTCTTC.

This chain connects TRBV6-5 to TRBJ2-2; possibly TRBD2 for D (5 bases). Between the trimmed V and J ends, which lost 2 bases and 7 bases, there was a span of 11 bases. The CDR3 extends over 14 amino acids. Germline CDR1 reads MNHEY; CDR2 reads SVGAGI. The CDR3 DNA follows: TGTGCCAGCAGTTACCGCACTCGGGGCGGGGAGCTGTTTTTT. Its translation: CASSYRTRGGELFF.

This chain joins TRBV11-2 and TRBJ1-1; TRBD1 aligns across 10 bases. V dropped 5 bases and J dropped 1; count of bases not matched to a gene: 10. This CDR3 spans 17 amino acids. Per the germline V gene, CDR1 is SGHAT and CDR2 is FQNNGV. CDR3 coding DNA: TGTGCCAGCAGCCCAGGACAGGGGGTCGACAGGAACACTGAAGCTTTCTTT. It encodes CASSPGQGVDRNTEAFF.